This T cell receptor (beta chain) was sequenced in a study of cytomegalovirus exposure and HLA in healthy donors. Looking at the study overall: In a later analysis, the 90 to 150 validation repertoires were reported to have used the same platform as the roughly 670 first-cohort repertoires. Study-level findings and limits: Under in vitro conditions, three CMV-associated chains were confirmed as specific for CMV antigens. There were under 200 TCR beta chains listed as cytomegalovirus-associated.

The repertoire was sequenced with immunoSEQ multiplex PCR; TCRdb's copy has only in-frame clones and lacks some. The data hold 250,000 to 350,000 clones, with roughly 90% observed a single time. Trimming removed 0 bases at V and 0 bases at J, with 10 bases between. The CDR3 runs to 16 residues. Germline CDR1 reads SGHDT; CDR2 reads YYEEEE. Concerning this clone itself: Its target is not known.

This sequence joins TRBV5-6 and TRBJ2-4; D unclear. The specimen sequenced was PBMCs. The sequence came from a woman aged 25 to 45 in good health and CMV-seropositive. CDR3 nucleotides: TGTGCCAGCAGCTTGGGCCGGGCGCTAGCCAAAAACATTCAGTACTTC. It specifies CASSLGRALAKNIQYF.